Following are 3 T cell receptor beta chains from one sample sequenced in a study of shared clonotypes between healthy human individuals (dated by TCRdb to the early 2020s). The method behind the library was the immunoSEQ multiplex PCR assay. Imported from immuneACCESS, the table was reduced by TCRdb to in-frame sequences with V and J called. These copies leave out some clones; in studies compared against another copy, an unresolved V gene accounts for under half, and the cause of the remainder is not known. The sample table records 300,000 to 350,000 clones; more than 60% of these occur just once. Over 9.5% of the sample lies in the top ten. The specimen sequenced was memory CD4+ T cells sorted from blood. The cell subset or site label, as the study defines it: CD45RA-negative fraction. The origin of the receptors is a man aged 25 to 45 in good health.

This clone came up a few times. This sequence joins TRBV27 and TRBJ1-2; no definite D call. In germline, CDR1 is MNHEY, CDR2 SMNVEV (reference sequence). Trimming removed 4 bases from V and 8 bases from J, with 17 bases in between. This CDR3 is 14 amino acids long. The CDR3: CASSSGLLAGGYTF. Written as DNA, the CDR3 is TGTGCCAGCAGTTCCGGGCTCCTAGCGGGCGGCTACACCTTC.

The chain combines TRBV11-2 with TRBJ2-3; 9 bases line up with TRBD2. CDR1 and CDR2 (germline): SGHAT, FQNNGV. Trimming removed 1 base from V and 2 bases from J; junction bases left unmatched: 4. The length of the CDR3 is 16 residues. In nucleotides, the CDR3 is TGTGCCAGCAGCTTAGCCTTAGCGGGGGTCACAGATACGCAGTATTTT. Its protein is CASSLALAGVTDTQYF.

This clone has a single count. V usage is TRBV7-2 and J usage is TRBJ2-3; tentative D call: TRBD2 (6 bases). Germline loops: CDR1 SGHTA, CDR2 FQGNSA. Trimming cost V 2 bases and J 9 bases, with 15 bases left between them. The CDR3 contains 14 residues. The CDR3 DNA reads as TGTGCCAGCAGCTTAAGTCTAGCGTCGGGAACGCAGTATTTT. This gives the protein CASSLSLASGTQYF.